The 10 T cell receptor beta chains given below trace back to one sample, sequenced in a study of blood T cell repertoires in COVID-19. The assay was immunoSEQ multiplex PCR, and TCRdb's table has in-frame clones only and misses some. Here the sample spans around 450,000 clones, roughly 90% being singletons. Sequencing was done on a sample of PBMCs or T cells enriched from blood (not recorded which). These receptors were collected from a woman under 30 who had recovered from COVID-19.

The chain uses TRBV19 and TRBJ1-5, with 8 positions matching TRBD1. Germline V lookup: CDR1 LNHDA, CDR2 SQIVND (reference sequence). Losses at the gene ends were 5 bases for V and 1 base for J; bases not matched to a gene: 13. The CDR3 sequence is 18 residues long. CDR3 sequence: CASSPRILTGVSNQPQHF. As DNA, the CDR3 is TGTGCCAGTAGTCCCCGGATCCTGACAGGGGTCAGCAATCAGCCCCAGCATTTT.

The rearrangement joins TRBV19 to TRBJ1-5; no reliable D call. Germline CDR1 and CDR2: LNHDA and SQIVND (reference sequence). V gave up 5 bases and J gave up 4 bases, with 12 bases separating them. The CDR3 extends over 14 amino acids. The CDR3 coding sequence is TGTGCCAGTAGTGGAGGCCAGTTGAATCAGCCCCAGCATTTT. Its translation is CASSGGQLNQPQHF.

CDR3 DNA: TGTGCCAGCAGTTACACCAGGGATCGGGCCTACAATGAGCAGTTCTTC. It codes for CASSYTRDRAYNEQFF. This chain joins TRBV6-2 or TRBV6-3 and TRBJ2-1, with TRBD1 as a possible D gene (5 bases). V lost 2 bases, J lost 2 bases, and 13 bases lay in between. This CDR3 has 16 amino acids. Germline values: CDR1 MNHEY, CDR2 SVGEGT.

The chain joins TRBV6-1 to TRBJ2-7, with D possibly matching TRBD1 (5 bases). This CDR3 comprises 15 residues. The ends were cut back, 0 bases at V and 2 bases at J, with 11 bases in the middle. The V gene's germline CDR1 is MNHNS and CDR2 SASEGT. DNA for the CDR3: TGTGCCAGCAGTGAAGCGCGTCAGGGCACCTACGAGCAGTACTTC. This sequence encodes CASSEARQGTYEQYF.

The V gene is TRBV28, the J gene TRBJ1-2; possible D gene TRBD1, 6 bases. The CDR3 runs 13 residues. Deletions cut 9 bases from V and 8 bases from J, with 19 bases between. The germline V gene encodes CDR1 MDHEN and CDR2 SYDVKM. In DNA, the CDR3 is TGTGCCAGTTGGAACAGGGTAGCAAGCGGCTACACCTTC. This gives the protein CASWNRVASGYTF.

The chain employs TRBV4-1 and TRBJ1-4; D is unresolved. The CDR3 runs to 12 residues. Deletions cut 4 bases from V and 10 bases from J, with 10 bases between. The germline V gene encodes CDR1 MGHRA and CDR2 YSYEKL. CDR3 residues: CASSREGGKLFF. CDR3 in DNA: TGCGCCAGCAGCCGAGAGGGAGGAAAACTGTTTTTT.

The J gene is TRBJ1-1, the V gene TRBV7-3, with D tentatively TRBD1 (6 bases). This CDR3 has 13 amino acids. The germline V and J ends were trimmed by 5 bases and 4 bases, with 11 bases remaining between them. Germline V lookup: CDR1 SGHTA, CDR2 FQGTGA. CDR3: CASSTQQGTEAFF. CDR3 in DNA: TGTGCCAGCAGCACACAACAGGGCACTGAAGCTTTCTTT.

The genes are TRBV5-4 and TRBJ2-2, with D perhaps matching TRBD2 (6 bases). There are 15 residues in the CDR3. Deletions cut 2 bases from V and 5 bases from J, with 13 bases between. From germline, CDR1 is SGHNT and CDR2 YYREEE (reference sequence). The CDR3 loop reads CASSFGTPGTGELFF. The CDR3 DNA is TGTGCCAGCAGCTTCGGGACTCCGGGGACCGGGGAGCTGTTTTTT. Looking up the rest from reference TRBV5-4 and TRBJ2-2 gives the full variable domain: ETGVTQSPTHLIKTRGQQVTLRCSSQSGHNTVSWYQQALGQGPQFIFQYYREEENGRGNFPPRFSGLQFPNYSSELNVNALELDDSALYLCASSFGTPGTGELFFGEGSRLTVL.

With regard to this clone: Distinct nucleotide sequences in the sample also encode this CDR3. The chain has TRBV5-1 and TRBJ2-3; D is possibly TRBD1 (6 bases). V was cut by 4 bases and J by 1 base, with 13 bases left in between. From germline, CDR1 is SGHRS and CDR2 YFSETQ. CDR3 length: 15 residues. The CDR3 spells CASSLRTAGTDTQYF. CDR3 bases: TGCGCCAGCAGCCTCCGGACAGCTGGCACAGATACGCAGTATTTT.

This chain uses TRBV7-2 with TRBJ1-2; D is unresolved. The CDR3 is 13 residues long. Trimming stripped 5 bases from V and 5 bases from J, with 12 bases between. CDR1 is SGHTA and CDR2 is FQGNSA in the germline V gene. This CDR3 reads CASSPKRRYGYTF. The CDR3, as DNA: TGTGCCAGCAGCCCCAAGCGCCGGTATGGCTACACCTTC.